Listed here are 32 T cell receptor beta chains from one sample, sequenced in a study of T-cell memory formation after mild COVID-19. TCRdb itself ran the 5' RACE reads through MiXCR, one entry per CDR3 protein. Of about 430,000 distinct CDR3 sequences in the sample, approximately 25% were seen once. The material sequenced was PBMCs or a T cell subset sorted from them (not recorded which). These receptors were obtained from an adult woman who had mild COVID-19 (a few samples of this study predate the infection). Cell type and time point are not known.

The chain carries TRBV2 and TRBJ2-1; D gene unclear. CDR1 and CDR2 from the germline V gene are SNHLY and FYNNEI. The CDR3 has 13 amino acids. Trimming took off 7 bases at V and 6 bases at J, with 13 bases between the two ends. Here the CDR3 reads CASNLRDGNEQFF. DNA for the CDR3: TGTGCCAGCAACTTAAGGGATGGCAATGAGCAGTTCTTC.

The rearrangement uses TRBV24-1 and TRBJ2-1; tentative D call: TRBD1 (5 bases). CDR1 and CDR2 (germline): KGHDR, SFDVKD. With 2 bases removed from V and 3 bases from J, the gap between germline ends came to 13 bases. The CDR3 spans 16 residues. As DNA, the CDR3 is TGTGCCACCAGTGATTCGTGGACAACGGACTACAATGAGCAGTTCTTC. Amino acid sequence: CATSDSWTTDYNEQFF.

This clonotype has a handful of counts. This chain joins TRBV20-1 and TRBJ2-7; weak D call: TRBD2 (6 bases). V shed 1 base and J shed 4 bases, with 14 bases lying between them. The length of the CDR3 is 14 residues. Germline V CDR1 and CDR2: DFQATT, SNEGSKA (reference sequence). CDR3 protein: CSARVGDRGYEQYF. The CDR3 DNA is TGCAGTGCTAGAGTAGGGGACCGGGGGTACGAGCAGTACTTC.

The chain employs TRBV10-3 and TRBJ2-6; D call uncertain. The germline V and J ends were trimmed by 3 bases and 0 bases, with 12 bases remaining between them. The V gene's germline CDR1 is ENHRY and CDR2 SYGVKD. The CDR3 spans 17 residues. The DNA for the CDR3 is TGTGCCATCAGTGATTGGGCCAACCCCTCTGGGGCCAACGTCCTGACTTTC. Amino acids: CAISDWANPSGANVLTF.

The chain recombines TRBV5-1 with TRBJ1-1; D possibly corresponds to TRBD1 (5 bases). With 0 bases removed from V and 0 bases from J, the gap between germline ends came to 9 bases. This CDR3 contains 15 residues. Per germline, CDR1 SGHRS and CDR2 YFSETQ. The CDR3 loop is CASSLEEGMNTEAFF. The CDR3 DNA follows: TGCGCCAGCAGCTTGGAGGAGGGGATGAACACTGAAGCTTTCTTT.

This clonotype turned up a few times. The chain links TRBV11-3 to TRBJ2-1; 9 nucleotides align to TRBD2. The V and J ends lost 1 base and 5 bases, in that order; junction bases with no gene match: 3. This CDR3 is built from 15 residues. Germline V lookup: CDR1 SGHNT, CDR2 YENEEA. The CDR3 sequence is CASSLVGTSNNEQFF. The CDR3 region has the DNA TGTGCCAGCAGCTTAGTCGGGACTAGCAACAATGAGCAGTTCTTC.

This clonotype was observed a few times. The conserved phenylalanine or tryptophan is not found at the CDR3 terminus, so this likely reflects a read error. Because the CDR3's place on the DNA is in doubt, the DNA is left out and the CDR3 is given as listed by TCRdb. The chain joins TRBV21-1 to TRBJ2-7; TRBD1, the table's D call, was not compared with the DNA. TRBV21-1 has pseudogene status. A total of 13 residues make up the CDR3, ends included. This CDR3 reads CASSKGEKGRRKI.

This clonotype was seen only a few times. This chain's CDR3 is CATSRGPVTGTEDQETQYF. The CDR3 bases are TGTGCCACCAGCAGAGGGCCGGTTACCGGGACAGAAGACCAAGAGACCCAGTACTTC. This chain connects TRBV15 to TRBJ2-5; 7 bases fit TRBD1. CDR1 LNHNV and CDR2 YYDKDF come from the germline V gene (reference sequence). J gave up 0 bases and V 1 base, and 14 bases lay outside the gene matches. CDR3 length equals 19 residues.

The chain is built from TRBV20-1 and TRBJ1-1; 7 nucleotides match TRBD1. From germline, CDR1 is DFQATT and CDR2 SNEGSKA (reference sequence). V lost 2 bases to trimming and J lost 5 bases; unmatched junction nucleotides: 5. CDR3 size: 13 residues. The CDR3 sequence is CSARTGVSTEAFF. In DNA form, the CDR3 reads TGCAGTGCTAGAACAGGGGTATCAACTGAAGCTTTCTTT.

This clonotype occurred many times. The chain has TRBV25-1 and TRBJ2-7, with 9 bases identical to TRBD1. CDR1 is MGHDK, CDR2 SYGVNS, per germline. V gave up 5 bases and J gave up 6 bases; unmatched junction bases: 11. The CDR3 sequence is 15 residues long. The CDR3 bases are TGTGCCAGCAGTACCCAGGGACAGGGAATATTCGAGCAGTACTTC. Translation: CASSTQGQGIFEQYF.

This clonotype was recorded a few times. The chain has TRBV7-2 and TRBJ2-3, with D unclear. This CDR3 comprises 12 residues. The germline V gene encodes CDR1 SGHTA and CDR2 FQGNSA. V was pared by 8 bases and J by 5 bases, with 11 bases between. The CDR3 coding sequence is TGTGCCAGCCTGCCCTTGGGAGATACGCAGTATTTT. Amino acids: CASLPLGDTQYF.

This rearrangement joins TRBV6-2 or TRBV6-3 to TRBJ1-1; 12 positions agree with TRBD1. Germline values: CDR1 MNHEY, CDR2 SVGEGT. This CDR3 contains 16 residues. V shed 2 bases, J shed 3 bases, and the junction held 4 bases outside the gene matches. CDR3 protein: CASSYGDRGRYTEAFF. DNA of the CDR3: TGTGCCAGCAGTTACGGGGACAGGGGGCGTTACACTGAAGCTTTCTTT.

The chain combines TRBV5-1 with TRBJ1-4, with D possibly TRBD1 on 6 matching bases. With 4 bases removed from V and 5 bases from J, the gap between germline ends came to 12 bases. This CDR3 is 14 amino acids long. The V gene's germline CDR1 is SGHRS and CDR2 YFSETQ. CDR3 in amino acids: CASSQGHRNEKLFF. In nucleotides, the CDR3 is TGCGCCAGCAGCCAGGGACACCGAAATGAAAAACTGTTTTTT.

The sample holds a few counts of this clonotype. CDR3 residues: CASSPPPGQGSSYEQYF. In DNA form, the CDR3 reads TGTGCCAGCTCACCACCCCCGGGACAGGGTAGCTCCTACGAGCAGTACTTC. This chain connects TRBV18 to TRBJ2-7, with 9 bases aligning to TRBD1. V gave up 0 bases and J gave up 0 bases; unmatched junction bases: 6. The CDR3 length is 17 residues. Germline CDR1 KGHSH, CDR2 LQKENI. Looking up the rest from reference TRBV18 and TRBJ2-7 gives the full variable domain: NAGVMQNPRHLVRRRGQEARLRCSPMKGHSHVYWYRQLPEEGLKFMVYLQKENIIDESGMPKERFSAEFPKEGPSILRIQQVVRGDSAAYFCASSPPPGQGSSYEQYFGPGTRLTVT.

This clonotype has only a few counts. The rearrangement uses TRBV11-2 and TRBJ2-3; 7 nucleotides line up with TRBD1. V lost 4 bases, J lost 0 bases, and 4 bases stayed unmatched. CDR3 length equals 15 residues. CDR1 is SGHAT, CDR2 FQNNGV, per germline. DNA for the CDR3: TGTGCCAGCAGCTGGGTGGGACAGAGCACAGATACGCAGTATTTT. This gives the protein CASSWVGQSTDTQYF.

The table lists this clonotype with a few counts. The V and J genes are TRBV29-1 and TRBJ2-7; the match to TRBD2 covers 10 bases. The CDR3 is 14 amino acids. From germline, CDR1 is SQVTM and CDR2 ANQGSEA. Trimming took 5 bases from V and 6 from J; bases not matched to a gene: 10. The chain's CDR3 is CSVTSSGSRFEQYF. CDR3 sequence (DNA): TGCAGCGTTACCTCTAGCGGGAGTAGGTTCGAGCAGTACTTC.

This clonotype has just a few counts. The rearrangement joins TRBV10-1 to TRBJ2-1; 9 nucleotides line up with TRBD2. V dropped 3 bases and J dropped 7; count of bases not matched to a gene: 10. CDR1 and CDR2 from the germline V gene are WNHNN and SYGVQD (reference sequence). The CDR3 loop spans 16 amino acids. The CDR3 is CASSDRTSAMGNEQFF. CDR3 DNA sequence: TGCGCCAGCAGTGACCGGACTAGCGCCATGGGGAATGAGCAGTTCTTC.

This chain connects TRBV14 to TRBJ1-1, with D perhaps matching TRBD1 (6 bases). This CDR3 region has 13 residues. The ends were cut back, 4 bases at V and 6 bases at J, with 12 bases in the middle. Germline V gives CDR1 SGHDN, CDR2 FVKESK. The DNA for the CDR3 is TGTGCCAGCAGCCTTACAGGGCTATCTGAAGCTTTCTTT. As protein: CASSLTGLSEAFF.

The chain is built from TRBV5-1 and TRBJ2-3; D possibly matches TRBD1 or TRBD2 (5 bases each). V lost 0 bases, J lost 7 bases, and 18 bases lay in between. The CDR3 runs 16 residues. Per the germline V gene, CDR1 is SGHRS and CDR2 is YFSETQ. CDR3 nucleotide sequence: TGCGCCAGCAGCTTGGGAGGGGCTGGCACCTCAAATACGCAGTATTTT. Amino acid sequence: CASSLGGAGTSNTQYF.

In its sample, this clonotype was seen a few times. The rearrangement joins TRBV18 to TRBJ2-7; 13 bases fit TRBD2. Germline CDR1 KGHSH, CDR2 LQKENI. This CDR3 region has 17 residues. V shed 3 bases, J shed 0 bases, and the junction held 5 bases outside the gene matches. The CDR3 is CASSPGLAGPFSYEQYF. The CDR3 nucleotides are TGTGCCAGCTCACCGGGACTAGCGGGACCCTTCTCCTACGAGCAGTACTTC.

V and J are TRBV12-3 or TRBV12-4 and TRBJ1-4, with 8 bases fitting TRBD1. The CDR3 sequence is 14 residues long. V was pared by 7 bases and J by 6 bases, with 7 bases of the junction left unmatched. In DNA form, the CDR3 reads TGTGCCAGCACACGACAGGGGATCTATGAAAAACTGTTTTTT. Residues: CASTRQGIYEKLFF.

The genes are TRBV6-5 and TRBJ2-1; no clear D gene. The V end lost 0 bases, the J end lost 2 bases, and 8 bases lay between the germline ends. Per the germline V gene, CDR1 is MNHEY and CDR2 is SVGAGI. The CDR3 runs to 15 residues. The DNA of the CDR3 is TGTGCCAGCAGTTACTCTGGCGACCCCTACAATGAGCAGTTCTTC. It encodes CASSYSGDPYNEQFF.

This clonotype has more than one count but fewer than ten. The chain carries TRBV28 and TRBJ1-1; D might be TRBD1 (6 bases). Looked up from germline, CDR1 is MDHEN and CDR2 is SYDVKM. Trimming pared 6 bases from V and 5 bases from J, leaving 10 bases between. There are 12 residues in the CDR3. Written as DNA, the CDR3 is TGTGCCAGCAGCTACGGACAGACTGAAGCTTTCTTT. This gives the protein CASSYGQTEAFF.

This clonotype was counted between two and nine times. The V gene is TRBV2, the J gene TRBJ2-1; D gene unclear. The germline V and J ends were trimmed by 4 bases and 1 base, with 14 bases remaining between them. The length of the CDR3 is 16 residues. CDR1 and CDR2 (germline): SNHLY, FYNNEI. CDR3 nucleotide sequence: TGTGCCAGCAGTGTAATAGGATCTTTATCCTACAATGAGCAGTTCTTC. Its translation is CASSVIGSLSYNEQFF.

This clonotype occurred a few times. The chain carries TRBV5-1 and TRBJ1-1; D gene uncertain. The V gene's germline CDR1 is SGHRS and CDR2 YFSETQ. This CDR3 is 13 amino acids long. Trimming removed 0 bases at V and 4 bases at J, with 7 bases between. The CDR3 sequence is CASSLGSATEAFF. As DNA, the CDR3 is TGCGCCAGCAGCTTGGGGTCCGCCACTGAAGCTTTCTTT.

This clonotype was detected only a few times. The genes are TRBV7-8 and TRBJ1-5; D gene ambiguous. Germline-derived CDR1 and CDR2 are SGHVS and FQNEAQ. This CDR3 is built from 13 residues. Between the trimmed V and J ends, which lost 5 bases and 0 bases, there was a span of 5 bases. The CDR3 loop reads CASSAYSNQPQHF. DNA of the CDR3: TGTGCCAGCAGCGCTTATAGCAATCAGCCCCAGCATTTT.

This CDR3 reads CASRPTSATYEQYF. DNA for the CDR3: TGTGCCAGCAGACCTACTAGCGCCACCTACGAGCAGTACTTC. The V and J genes are TRBV12-3 or TRBV12-4 and TRBJ2-7; 7 nucleotides agree with TRBD2. V shed 6 bases and J 2 bases; nucleotides not matched to a gene: 7. This CDR3 has 14 amino acids.

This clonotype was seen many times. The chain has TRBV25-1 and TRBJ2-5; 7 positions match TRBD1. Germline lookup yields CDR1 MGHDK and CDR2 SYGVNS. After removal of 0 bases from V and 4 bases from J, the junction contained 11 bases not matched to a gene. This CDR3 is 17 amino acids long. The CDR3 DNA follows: TGTGCCAGCAGTGAATATATCGGAGTGTCAGGGGGAGAGACCCAGTACTTC. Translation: CASSEYIGVSGGETQYF.

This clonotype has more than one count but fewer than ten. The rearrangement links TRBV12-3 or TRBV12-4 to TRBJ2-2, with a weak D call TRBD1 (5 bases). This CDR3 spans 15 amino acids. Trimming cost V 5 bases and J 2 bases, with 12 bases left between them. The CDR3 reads CASSAWGVNTGELFF. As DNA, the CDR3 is TGTGCCAGCAGTGCGTGGGGCGTAAACACCGGGGAGCTGTTTTTT.

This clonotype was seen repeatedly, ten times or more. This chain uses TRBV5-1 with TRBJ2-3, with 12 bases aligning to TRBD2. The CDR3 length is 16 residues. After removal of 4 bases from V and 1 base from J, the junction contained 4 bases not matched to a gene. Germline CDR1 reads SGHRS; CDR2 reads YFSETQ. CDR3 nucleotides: TGCGCCAGCAGCCCCCCTAGCGGGGGGGGCACAGATACGCAGTATTTT. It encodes CASSPPSGGGTDTQYF.

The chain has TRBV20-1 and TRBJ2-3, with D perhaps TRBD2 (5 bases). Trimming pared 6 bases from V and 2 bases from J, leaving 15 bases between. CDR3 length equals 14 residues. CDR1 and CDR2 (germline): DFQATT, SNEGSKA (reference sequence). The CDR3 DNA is TGCAGTGCAGATCGGACTGGCTACACAGATACGCAGTATTTT. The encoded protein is CSADRTGYTDTQYF.

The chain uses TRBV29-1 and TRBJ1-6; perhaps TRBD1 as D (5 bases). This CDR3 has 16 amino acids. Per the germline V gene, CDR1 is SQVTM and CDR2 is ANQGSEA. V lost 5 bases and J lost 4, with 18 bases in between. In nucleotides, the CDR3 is TGCAGCGTTTTGGGGCGGGAACTTCTTTATAATTCACCCCTCCACTTT. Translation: CSVLGRELLYNSPLHF.